This record looks at one TCR beta chain sequence and its context. Its antigen is unknown. There are no base qualities to consult, and no much larger clone falls within one base. Different DNA sequences within this sample yield the same CDR3. The sample comes from a study of blood T cell repertoires in COVID-19 (dated by TCRdb to about 2020). Background for the entire study: Samples covering the acute and convalescent phases of COVID-19 were provided by collaborators in the United States, Italy and Spain. The prospective study material was composed of cDNA or gDNA derived from T cells, B-cell-depleted T cells, or PBMCs. Subjects who had been exposed to COVID-19, were actively infected with it, or had recovered from it provided the deeply sampled blood TCRbeta repertoires that made up the dataset. The repertoires were released in a freely available public database intended as a resource for research on the immune response to SARS-CoV-2. The samples were drawn from two sources: the first 160 participants of the ongoing ImmuneRACE study, and over 950 subjects contributed by 6 global collaborators. Nearly every sample came with metadata listing a de-identified subject ID, COVID-19 status, age in years and sex. Where HLA class I and class II types were available, the types were taken from metadata supplied by the sample provider, not from assay-based typing.

The immunoSEQ Assay, a bias-controlled multiplex PCR, was used to amplify TCRbeta CDR3 regions from genomic DNA. The paper's processing steps were these. Nucleated cell counts per sample were estimated from amplification of reference gene primers within the assay. To quantify the absolute abundance of each unique TCRbeta CDR3 rearrangement, sequence reads were collapsed and filtered. For each sample, productive Simpson clonality was calculated as the square root of Simpson's diversity index over productive rearrangements. This is the immuneACCESS table as TCRdb keeps it, with only in-frame sequences that have V and J called. A part of the clones is gone; compared with another copy, unresolved V genes explain less than half, and the rest is unexplained. That table gives V, J and clone size, and the DNA gave D and trimming. The sample data list roughly 350,000 clones, and 70% to 90% of these were observed just once. About 9.4% of the sample goes to the ten largest clones.

CDR1 and CDR2 (SGHTA, FQGTGA) derive from the germline V gene. The CDR3, from cysteine to phenylalanine, totals 13 residues. The only DNA kept is the CDR3, 39 bases in frame from the first base. Trimming costs V 4 bases and J 4 bases, and their ends lie 10 bases apart. One collaborating source in Seattle enrolled patients during active infection and followed them longitudinally through the course of disease. Whole blood was collected in K2EDTA tubes by collaborating institutions according to the institutions' own protocols. For TCRbeta analysis, collaborators shipped samples in one of three forms: frozen whole blood, isolated PBMCs, or DNA extracted from either of those sample types. Study-level results and caveats: The amount of clinical and demographic metadata varied by source and participant and was provided uncurated.

Sequencing was performed on peripheral blood. This TCR was sampled from a woman between 25 and 40 years old with COVID-19, enrolled during active disease. The chain uses TRBV7-3 and TRBJ1-1, and perhaps TRBD1 as D gene, on 5 matching bases. CDR3 loop: CASSSRRGTEAFF. The nucleotide sequence is TGTGCCAGCAGCTCCCGGAGGGGCACTGAAGCTTTCTTT.